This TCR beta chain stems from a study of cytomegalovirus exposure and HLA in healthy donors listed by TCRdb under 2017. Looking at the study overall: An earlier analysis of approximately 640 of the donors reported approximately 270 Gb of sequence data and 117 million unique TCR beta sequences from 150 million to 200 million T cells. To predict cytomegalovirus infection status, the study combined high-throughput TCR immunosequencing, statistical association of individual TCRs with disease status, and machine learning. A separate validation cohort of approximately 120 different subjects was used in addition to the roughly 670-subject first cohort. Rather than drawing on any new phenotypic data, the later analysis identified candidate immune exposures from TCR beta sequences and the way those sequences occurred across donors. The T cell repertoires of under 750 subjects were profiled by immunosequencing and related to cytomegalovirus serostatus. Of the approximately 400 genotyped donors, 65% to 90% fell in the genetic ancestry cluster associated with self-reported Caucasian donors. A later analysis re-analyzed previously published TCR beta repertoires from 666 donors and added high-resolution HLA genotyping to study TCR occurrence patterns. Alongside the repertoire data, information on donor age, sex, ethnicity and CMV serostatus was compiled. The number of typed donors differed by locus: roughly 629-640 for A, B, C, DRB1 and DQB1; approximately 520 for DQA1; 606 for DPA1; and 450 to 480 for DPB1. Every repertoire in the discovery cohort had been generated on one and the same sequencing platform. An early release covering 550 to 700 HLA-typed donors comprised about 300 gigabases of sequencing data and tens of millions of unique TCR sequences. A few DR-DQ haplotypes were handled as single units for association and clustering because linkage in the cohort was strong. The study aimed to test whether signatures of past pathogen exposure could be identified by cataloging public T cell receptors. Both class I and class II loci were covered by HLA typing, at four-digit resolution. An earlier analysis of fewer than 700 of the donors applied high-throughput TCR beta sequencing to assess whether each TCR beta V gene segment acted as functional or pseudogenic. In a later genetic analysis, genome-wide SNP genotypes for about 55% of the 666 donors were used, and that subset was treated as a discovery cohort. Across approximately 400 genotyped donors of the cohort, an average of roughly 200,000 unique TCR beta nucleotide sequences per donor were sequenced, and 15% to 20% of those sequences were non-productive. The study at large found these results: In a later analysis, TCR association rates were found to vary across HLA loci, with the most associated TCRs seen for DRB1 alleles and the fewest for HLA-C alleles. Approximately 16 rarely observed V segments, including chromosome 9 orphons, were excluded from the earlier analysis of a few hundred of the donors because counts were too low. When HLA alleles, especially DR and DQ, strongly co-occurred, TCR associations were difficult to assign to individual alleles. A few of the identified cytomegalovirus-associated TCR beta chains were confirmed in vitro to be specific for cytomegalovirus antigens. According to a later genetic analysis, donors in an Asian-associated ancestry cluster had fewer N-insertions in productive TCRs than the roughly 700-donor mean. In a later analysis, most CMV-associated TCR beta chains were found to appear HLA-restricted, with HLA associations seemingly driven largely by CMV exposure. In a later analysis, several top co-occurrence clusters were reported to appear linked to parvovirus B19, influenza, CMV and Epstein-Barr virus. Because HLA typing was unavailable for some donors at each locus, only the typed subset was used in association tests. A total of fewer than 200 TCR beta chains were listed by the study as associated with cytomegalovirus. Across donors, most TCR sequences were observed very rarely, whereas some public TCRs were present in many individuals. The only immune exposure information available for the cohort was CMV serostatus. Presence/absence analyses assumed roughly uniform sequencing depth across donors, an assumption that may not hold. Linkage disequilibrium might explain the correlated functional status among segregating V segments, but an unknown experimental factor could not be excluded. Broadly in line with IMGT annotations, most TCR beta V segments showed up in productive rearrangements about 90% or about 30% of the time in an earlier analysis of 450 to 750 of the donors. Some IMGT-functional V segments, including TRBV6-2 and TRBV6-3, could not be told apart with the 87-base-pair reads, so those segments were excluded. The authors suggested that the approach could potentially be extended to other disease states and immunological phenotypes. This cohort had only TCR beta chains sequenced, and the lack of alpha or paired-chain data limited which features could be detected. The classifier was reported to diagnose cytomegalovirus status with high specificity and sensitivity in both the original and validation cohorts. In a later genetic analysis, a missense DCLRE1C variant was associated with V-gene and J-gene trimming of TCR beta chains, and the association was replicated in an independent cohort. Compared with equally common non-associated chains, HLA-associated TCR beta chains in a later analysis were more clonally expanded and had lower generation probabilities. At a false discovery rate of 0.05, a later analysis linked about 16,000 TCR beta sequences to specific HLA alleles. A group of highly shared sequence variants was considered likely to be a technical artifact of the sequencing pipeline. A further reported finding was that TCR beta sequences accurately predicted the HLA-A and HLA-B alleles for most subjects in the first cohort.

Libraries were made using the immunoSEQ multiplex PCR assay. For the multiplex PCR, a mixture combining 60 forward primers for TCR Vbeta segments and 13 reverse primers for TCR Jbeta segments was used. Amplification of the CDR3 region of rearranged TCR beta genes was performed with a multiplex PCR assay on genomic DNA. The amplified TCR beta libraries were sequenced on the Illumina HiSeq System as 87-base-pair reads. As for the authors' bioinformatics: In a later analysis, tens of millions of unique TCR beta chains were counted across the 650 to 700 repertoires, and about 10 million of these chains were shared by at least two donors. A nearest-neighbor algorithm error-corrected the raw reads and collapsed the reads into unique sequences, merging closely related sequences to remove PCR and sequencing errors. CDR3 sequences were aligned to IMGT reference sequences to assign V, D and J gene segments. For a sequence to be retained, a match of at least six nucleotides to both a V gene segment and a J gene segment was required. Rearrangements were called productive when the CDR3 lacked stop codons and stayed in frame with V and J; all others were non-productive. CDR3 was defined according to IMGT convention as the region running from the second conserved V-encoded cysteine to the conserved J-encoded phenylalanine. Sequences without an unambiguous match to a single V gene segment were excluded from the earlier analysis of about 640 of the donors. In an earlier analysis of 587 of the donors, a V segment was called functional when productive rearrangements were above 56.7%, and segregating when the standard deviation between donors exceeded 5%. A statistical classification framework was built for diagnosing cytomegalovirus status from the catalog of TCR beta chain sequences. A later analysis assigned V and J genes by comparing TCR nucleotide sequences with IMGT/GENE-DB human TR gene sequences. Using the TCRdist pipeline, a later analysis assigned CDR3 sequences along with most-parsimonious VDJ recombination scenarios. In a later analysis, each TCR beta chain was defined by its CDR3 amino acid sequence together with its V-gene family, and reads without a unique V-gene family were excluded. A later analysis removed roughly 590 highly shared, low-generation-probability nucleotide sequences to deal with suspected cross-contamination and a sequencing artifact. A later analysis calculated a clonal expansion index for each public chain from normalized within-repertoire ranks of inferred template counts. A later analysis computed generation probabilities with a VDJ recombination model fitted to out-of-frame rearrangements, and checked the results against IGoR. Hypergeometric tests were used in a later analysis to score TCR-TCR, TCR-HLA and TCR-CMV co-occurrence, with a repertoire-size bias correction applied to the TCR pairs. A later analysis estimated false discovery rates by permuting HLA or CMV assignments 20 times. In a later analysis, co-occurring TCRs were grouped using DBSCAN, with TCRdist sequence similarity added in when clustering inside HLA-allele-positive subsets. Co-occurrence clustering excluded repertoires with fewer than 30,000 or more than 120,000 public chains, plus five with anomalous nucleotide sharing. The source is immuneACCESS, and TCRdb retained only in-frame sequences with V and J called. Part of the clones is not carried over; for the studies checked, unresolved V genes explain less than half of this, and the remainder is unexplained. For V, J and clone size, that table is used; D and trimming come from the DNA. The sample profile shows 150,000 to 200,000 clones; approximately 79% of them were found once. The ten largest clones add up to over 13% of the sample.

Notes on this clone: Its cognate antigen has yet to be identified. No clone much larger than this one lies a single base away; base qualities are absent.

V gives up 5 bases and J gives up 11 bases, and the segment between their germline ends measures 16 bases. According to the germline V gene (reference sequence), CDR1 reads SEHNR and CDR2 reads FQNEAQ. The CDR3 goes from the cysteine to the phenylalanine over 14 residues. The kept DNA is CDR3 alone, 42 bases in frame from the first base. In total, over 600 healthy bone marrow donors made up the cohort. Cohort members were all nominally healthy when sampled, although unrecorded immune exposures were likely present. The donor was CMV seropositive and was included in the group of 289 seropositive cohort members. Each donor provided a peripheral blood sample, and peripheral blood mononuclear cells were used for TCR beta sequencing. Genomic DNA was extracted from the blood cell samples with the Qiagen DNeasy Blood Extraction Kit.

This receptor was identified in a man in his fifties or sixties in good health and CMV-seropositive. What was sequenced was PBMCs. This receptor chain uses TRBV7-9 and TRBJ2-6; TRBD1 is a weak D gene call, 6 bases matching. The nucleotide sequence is TGTGCCAGCAGCCCGAAACAGGGATTTGACGTCCTGACTTTC. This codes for CASSPKQGFDVLTF.